Shown below are 30 T cell receptor beta chains from a single sample sequenced in a study of blood T cell repertoires in COVID-19. Sequencing was performed with immunoSEQ multiplex PCR; in TCRdb, only in-frame clones are kept and a portion is missing. The table has about 300,000 clones, about nine tenths seen once. The sequencing input was peripheral blood. The source is a woman aged 35 to 49 who had recovered from COVID-19.

The V call is TRBV3-1 (or the pseudogene TRBV3-2), the J call TRBJ1-2; 9 positions match TRBD1. The germline CDR1 and CDR2 sequences are LGHDT and YNNKEL (reference sequence). Trimming removed 3 bases from V and 4 bases from J; junction bases left unmatched: 9. This CDR3 is 16 amino acids long. Here the CDR3 reads CASSHERDRVGYGYTF. Written as DNA, the CDR3 is TGTGCCAGCAGCCACGAAAGGGACAGGGTTGGCTATGGCTACACCTTC.

The chain carries TRBV27 and TRBJ2-5, with 15 positions matching TRBD2. Germline values: CDR1 MNHEY, CDR2 SMNVEV (reference sequence). The CDR3 contains 17 residues. V shed 5 bases and J 5 bases; nucleotides not matched to a gene: 9. The CDR3 spells CASSLGLAGGLGETQYF. The CDR3 DNA follows: TGTGCCAGCAGTCTGGGACTAGCGGGGGGTTTGGGTGAGACCCAGTACTTC.

This clone has only one observation. The chain has TRBV7-3 and TRBJ1-1, with 8 bases that match TRBD1. CDR3 size: 15 residues. The J segment lost 1 base and the V segment lost 5 bases, leaving 6 bases of the junction unmatched. The germline V gene encodes CDR1 SGHTA and CDR2 FQGTGA. This CDR3 reads CASSKRQGTNTEAFF. The CDR3 DNA reads TGTGCCAGCAGCAAGAGACAGGGGACGAACACTGAAGCTTTCTTT.

The chain couples TRBV7-9 to TRBJ2-3; TRBD2 matches at 9 bases. Germline values: CDR1 SEHNR, CDR2 FQNEAQ (reference sequence). The CDR3 spans 15 residues. Germline trimming cut 7 bases from V and 0 bases from J; bases unmatched to any gene: 5. As DNA, the CDR3 is TGTGCCAGCACTCCTAGCGGGATTAGCACAGATACGCAGTATTTT. It encodes CASTPSGISTDTQYF.

The chain couples TRBV9 to TRBJ2-7; weak D call: TRBD1 (6 bases). This CDR3 region has 14 residues. V lost 5 bases to trimming and J lost 4 bases, with 16 bases between them. CDR1 SGDLS and CDR2 YYNGEE come from the germline V gene. CDR3 sequence reads: CASRYGQHSYEQYF. CDR3 in DNA: TGTGCCAGCAGATATGGACAGCACTCTTACGAGCAGTACTTC.

This chain links TRBV2 with TRBJ1-2; 8 bases are a match to TRBD1. Germline lookup yields CDR1 SNHLY and CDR2 FYNNEI. The CDR3 runs 15 residues. V lost 6 bases to trimming and J lost 4 bases; unmatched junction nucleotides: 10. The DNA of the CDR3 is TGTGCCAGCAGAGATCGGACAGGGAGCCTCTATGGCTACACCTTC. Its protein is CASRDRTGSLYGYTF.

V and J are TRBV18 and TRBJ1-1; 7 bases fit TRBD1. The germline V gene has CDR1 KGHSH and CDR2 LQKENI. Trimming took 1 base from V and 6 from J; bases not matched to a gene: 14. The CDR3 covers 17 residues. CDR3 residues: CASSPRIVGSQGAEAFF. The DNA for the CDR3 is TGTGCCAGCTCACCACGGATTGTCGGAAGCCAGGGGGCTGAAGCTTTCTTT.

Details on this clone: The sample holds other DNA sequences that translate to the same CDR3. The CDR3 nucleotides read TGCGCCAGCAGCTTGGCCGGGCAGGGAAGTGGCTACACCTTC. As protein: CASSLAGQGSGYTF. V usage is TRBV5-1 and J usage is TRBJ1-2, with D possibly being TRBD1 (5 bases). The germline V gene encodes CDR1 SGHRS and CDR2 YFSETQ. This CDR3 has 14 residues. V was cut by 0 bases and J by 7 bases, with 13 bases left in between. Complete variable domain (other parts from reference TRBV5-1 and TRBJ1-2): KAGVTQTPRYLIKTRGQQVTLSCSPISGHRSVSWYQQTPGQGLQFLFEYFSETQRNKGNFPGRFSGRQFSNSRSEMNVSTLELGDSALYLCASSLAGQGSGYTFGSGTRLTVV.

The genes are TRBV7-3 and TRBJ2-1; the D gene is possibly TRBD1 (6 bases). V lost 3 bases and J 9 bases, leaving 18 bases between the germline ends. The CDR3 length is 15 residues. Germline CDR1 and CDR2: SGHTA and FQGTGA. CDR3 loop: CASSLVGTSLSEQFF. The CDR3 bases are TGTGCCAGCAGCTTGGTGGGGACATCTTTGAGTGAGCAGTTCTTC.

V usage is TRBV6-6 and J usage is TRBJ1-2; unclear D gene. V lost 2 bases and J lost 6, with 4 bases in between. The germline V gene encodes CDR1 MNHNY and CDR2 SVGAGI (reference sequence). The CDR3 is made up of 11 amino acids. CDR3 bases: TGTGCCAGCAGTTACGTCGATGGCTACACCTTC. Protein product: CASSYVDGYTF.

The chain is built from TRBV6-5 and TRBJ2-5; 10 bases map to TRBD1. In germline, CDR1 is MNHEY, CDR2 SVGAGI. The CDR3 sequence is 15 residues long. J was trimmed by 5 bases and V by 6 bases; bases with no gene match: 9. The DNA of the CDR3 is TGTGCCAGCAGAATCCCGGGACAGGGGTCCGAGACCCAGTACTTC. It is translated as CASRIPGQGSETQYF.

This CDR3 is CASSFSGVNTGELFF. The CDR3 DNA follows: TGTGCCAGCAGTTTTAGCGGGGTTAACACCGGGGAGCTGTTTTTT. This chain joins TRBV7-2 and TRBJ2-2, with TRBD2 matching over 8 bases. The germline CDR1 and CDR2 sequences are SGHTA and FQGNSA. After removal of 6 bases from V and 2 bases from J, the junction contained 5 bases not matched to a gene. CDR3 size: 15 residues.

The V call is TRBV19, the J call TRBJ1-5; D is perhaps TRBD1 (5 bases). The CDR3 has 13 amino acids. Trimming shortened V by 6 bases and J by 3 bases, and 9 bases separated the two germline ends. Germline assignment: CDR1 LNHDA and CDR2 SQIVND (reference sequence). The CDR3 coding sequence is TGTGCCAGTAGGGCAGGGCTCAATCAGCCCCAGCATTTT. Encoded protein: CASRAGLNQPQHF.

This clone was counted a single time. This chain uses TRBV19 with TRBJ2-1, with 8 bases aligning to TRBD2. The CDR3 is 15 amino acids. The junction had 4 bases not matched to a gene; V was cut back by 3 bases and J by 3 bases. CDR1 and CDR2 (germline): LNHDA, SQIVND (reference sequence). The CDR3 loop is CASSISGANYNEQFF. CDR3 DNA sequence: TGTGCCAGTAGTATTAGCGGGGCCAACTACAATGAGCAGTTCTTC.

The rearrangement links TRBV4-2 to TRBJ1-5; TRBD1 is a possible D gene (5 bases). The V end lost 1 base, the J end lost 2 bases, and 6 bases lay between the germline ends. From germline, CDR1 is LGHNA and CDR2 YNFKEQ. This CDR3 is built from 14 residues. The CDR3 reads CASSQAGGNQPQHF. In DNA form, the CDR3 reads TGTGCCAGCAGCCAAGCGGGGGGCAATCAGCCCCAGCATTTT.

This clone was recorded a few times. This chain connects TRBV30 to TRBJ1-6, with D possibly being TRBD1 (6 bases). Per the germline V gene, CDR1 is GTSNPN and CDR2 is SVGIG (reference sequence). Trimming took off 4 bases at V and 10 bases at J, with 14 bases between the two ends. This CDR3 contains 13 residues. CDR3 bases: TGTGCCTGGACCCGACAGGTCGGATCACCCCTCCACTTT. Translated: CAWTRQVGSPLHF.

The chain uses TRBV6-5 and TRBJ1-5; D is undetermined. Deletions cut 0 bases from V and 4 bases from J, with 4 bases between. The germline gives CDR1 MNHEY, CDR2 SVGAGI. The CDR3 sequence is 13 residues long. In DNA, the CDR3 is TGTGCCAGCAGTTACTCGGAGAATCAGCCCCAGCATTTT. This encodes CASSYSENQPQHF.

The chain joins TRBV5-1 to TRBJ1-2, with a possible D match to TRBD1 (5 bases). The CDR3 loop spans 14 amino acids. CDR1 is SGHRS, CDR2 YFSETQ, per germline. V was trimmed by 4 bases and J by 0 bases, leaving 10 bases between them. CDR3 bases: TGCGCCAGCAGCCCTACCAGGGCTAACTATGGCTACACCTTC. This sequence encodes CASSPTRANYGYTF.

This chain joins TRBV6-5 and TRBJ2-7; D is perhaps TRBD2 (6 bases). The ends were cut back, 7 bases at V and 3 bases at J, with 16 bases in the middle. Germline V gene lookup returns CDR1 MNHEY and CDR2 SVGAGI. This CDR3 is built from 14 residues. CDR3 sequence: CASIAIMGGYEQYF. The DNA for the CDR3 is TGTGCCAGCATCGCAATAATGGGGGGCTACGAGCAGTACTTC.

The chain's CDR3 is CASSLPRGNTEAFF. CDR3 coding DNA: TGTGCCAGCAGCTTACCACGGGGAAACACTGAAGCTTTCTTT. The chain joins TRBV5-4 to TRBJ1-1; D unclear. The V gene lost 2 bases and the J gene lost 2 bases, with 10 bases spanning the gap. The germline CDR1 and CDR2 sequences are SGHNT and YYREEE (reference sequence). CDR3 length equals 14 residues.

The rearrangement joins TRBV6-6 to TRBJ1-5; 8 positions agree with TRBD1. The CDR3 runs to 16 residues. Unmatched junction bases numbered 10, after V lost 8 bases and J lost 1 base. In germline, CDR1 is MNHNY, CDR2 SVGAGI (reference sequence). CDR3 DNA sequence: TGTGCCAGCCTCAGGGGGCCCGGCCCCAGCAATCAGCCCCAGCATTTT. The encoded protein is CASLRGPGPSNQPQHF.

This chain uses TRBV19 with TRBJ1-1, with 7 bases matching TRBD1. This CDR3 has 16 residues. Germline CDR1 and CDR2: LNHDA and SQIVND (reference sequence). Trimming took 0 bases from V and 3 from J; bases not matched to a gene: 7. CDR3 DNA sequence: TGTGCCAGTAGTATAGATGACAGGGAGGCCCACACTGAAGCTTTCTTT. It specifies CASSIDDREAHTEAFF.

The gene calls are TRBV7-9 and TRBJ2-5; unclear D gene. This CDR3 is built from 14 residues. In germline, CDR1 is SEHNR, CDR2 FQNEAQ (reference sequence). V was clipped by 7 bases and J by 7 bases, with 19 bases between them. CDR3 nucleotide sequence: TGTGCCAGCACACAGTTATCTGGCCCCGGGACCCAGTACTTC. This translates into CASTQLSGPGTQYF.

The rearrangement uses TRBV7-2 and TRBJ1-6; the D is unclear. Per germline, CDR1 SGHTA and CDR2 FQGNSA. CDR3 size: 16 residues. With 1 base removed from V and 0 bases from J, the gap between germline ends came to 7 bases. Written as DNA, the CDR3 is TGTGCCAGCAGCTTAGATAGAAACTCCTATAATTCACCCCTCCACTTT. This encodes CASSLDRNSYNSPLHF.

The chain combines TRBV6-5 with TRBJ2-7; D call uncertain. The length of the CDR3 is 15 residues. Trimming cost V 2 bases and J 0 bases, with 11 bases left between them. Germline values: CDR1 MNHEY, CDR2 SVGAGI. The CDR3 loop reads CASSYGRSRSYEQYF. Here the CDR3 DNA reads TGTGCCAGCAGTTACGGTAGGAGCCGCTCCTACGAGCAGTACTTC.

The chain has TRBV7-9 and TRBJ2-1; 7 bases map to TRBD2. Germline CDR1 SEHNR, CDR2 FQNEAQ (reference sequence). The CDR3 consists of 16 residues. The V gene end was trimmed by 4 bases and the J gene end by 7 bases; junction bases not matched to a gene: 13. The CDR3 protein is CASSYGGRGAQNEQFF. The DNA for the CDR3 is TGTGCCAGCAGCTATGGAGGGAGGGGAGCGCAAAATGAGCAGTTCTTC.

The chain joins TRBV27 to TRBJ1-1, with a tentative D call TRBD1 (5 bases). The V end lost 11 bases, the J end lost 1 base, and 11 bases lay between the germline ends. CDR1 MNHEY and CDR2 SMNVEV come from the germline V gene (reference sequence). The length of the CDR3 is 12 residues. CDR3: CAEDGGNTEAFF. The CDR3 DNA follows: TGTGCCGAGGACGGGGGGAACACTGAAGCTTTCTTT.

The chain couples TRBV4-3 to TRBJ2-3; the match to TRBD2 covers 14 bases. The J segment lost 2 bases and the V segment lost 1 base, leaving 8 bases of the junction unmatched. Germline V gene data show CDR1 as LGHNA and CDR2 as YSLEER. The CDR3 sequence is 19 residues long. The CDR3 loop reads CASSQGGTSGGWNTDTQYF. The CDR3, as DNA: TGCGCCAGCAGCCAAGGGGGGACTAGCGGGGGATGGAACACAGATACGCAGTATTTT.

The chain joins TRBV11-2 to TRBJ1-3; TRBD1 aligns across 7 bases. Germline V gene sequence: CDR1 SGHAT, CDR2 FQNNGV. The CDR3 has 15 residues. V dropped 5 bases and J dropped 3; count of bases not matched to a gene: 7. The CDR3 DNA is TGTGCCAGCAGCCGCCTGGGGACAGTTGGAAACACCATATATTTT. Protein: CASSRLGTVGNTIYF.

The rearrangement uses TRBV24-1 and TRBJ2-2, with D unresolved. CDR3 length: 15 amino acids. V lost 1 base to trimming and J lost 0 bases, with 5 bases between them. CDR1 and CDR2 (germline): KGHDR, SFDVKD. The CDR3 here is CATSDLQANTGELFF. The CDR3 DNA sequence: TGTGCCACCAGTGATTTACAAGCGAACACCGGGGAGCTGTTTTTT.